This T cell receptor beta chain was captured in a study of OX40 agonist ivuxolimab in advanced cancers. Only in-frame clones appear in the TCRdb table, and some are missing; sequencing was by immunoSEQ multiplex PCR. The sample includes 100,000 to 150,000 clones, 92% of them seen just once. V was shortened by 1 base and J by 3 bases, with 10 bases between the two germline ends. CDR3 length: 15 residues. Germline CDR1 and CDR2: SEHNR and FQNEAQ (reference sequence). The starting material was CD4+ or CD8+ T cells sorted from blood, obtained in a trial of the OX40 agonist ivuxolimab. The sequence was obtained from an adult with an advanced solid tumor such as melanoma, head and neck, liver or kidney cancer. This sequence joins TRBV7-9 and TRBJ1-3; D remains ambiguous. In DNA form, the CDR3 reads TGTGCCAGCAGCTTAGGCCCCCTGGGTGGAAACACCATATATTTT. Its translation is CASSLGPLGGNTIYF.